This is a list of T cell receptor beta chains from one sample in a study of blood T cells in healthy people across ages. TCRdb fed the 5' RACE reads into MiXCR, producing one record per CDR3 protein. The sample shows more than 700,000 distinct CDR3 sequences, more than 35% of them seen only once. The specimen was blood. These receptors were collected from an elderly man in good health. CDR3s leave out the opening cysteine and the closing phenylalanine or tryptophan.

>TRBV7-6|TRBJ2-3
ASSLGTHSTDTQY
>TRBV27|TRBJ2-7
ASRGTSSSYEQY
>TRBV12-3/TRBV12-4|TRBJ2-5
ASRKQDRGQETQY
>TRBV7-3|TRBJ2-5
ASSYDIQETQY
>TRBV4-3|TRBJ1-1
ASSQDSGGTEAF
>TRBV5-1|.
ASSVMGTQETQY
>TRBV4-2|TRBJ2-7
ASSQDGVGDYEQY
>TRBV10-3|TRBJ2-2
AISENGQGTGELF
>TRBV5-6|TRBJ2-7
ASSPRSSYEQY
>TRBV3-1|TRBJ1-6
ASSQHRTGRISPLH
>TRBV7-9|TRBJ2-7
ASSADRGTYEQY
>TRBV5-1|TRBJ2-1
ASRPMGGLGGNEQF
>TRBV5-4|TRBJ2-1
ASSPPFTNEQF
>TRBV3-1|TRBJ2-7
ASSQEIGYEQY
>TRBV7-6|TRBJ2-7
ASSSTRTPTYEQY
>TRBV4-2|TRBJ2-7
ASRKGTELPYEQY
>TRBV4-2|TRBJ1-4
ASSQDWDRGNEKLF
>TRBV6-1|TRBJ1-4
ASSVGQGANEKLF
>TRBV7-2|TRBJ2-3
ASSLAPGAGSWTDTQY
>TRBV6-1|TRBJ2-1
ASRPMGRPSLDEQF
>TRBV11-3|TRBJ2-1
ASSLDFGGAVGYNEQF
>TRBV5-1|TRBJ2-2
ASSYGGLAATGELF
>TRBV6-1|TRBJ2-7
ASSERGIHYEQY